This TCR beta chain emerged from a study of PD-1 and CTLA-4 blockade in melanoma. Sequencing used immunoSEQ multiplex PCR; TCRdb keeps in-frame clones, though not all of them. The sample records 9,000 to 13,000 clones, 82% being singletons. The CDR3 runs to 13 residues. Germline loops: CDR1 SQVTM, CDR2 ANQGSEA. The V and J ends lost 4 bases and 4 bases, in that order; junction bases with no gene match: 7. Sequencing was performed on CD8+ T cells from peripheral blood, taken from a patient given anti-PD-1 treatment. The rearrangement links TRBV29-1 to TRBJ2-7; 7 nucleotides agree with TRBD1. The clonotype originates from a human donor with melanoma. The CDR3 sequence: CSVGKGAGYEQYF. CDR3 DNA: TGCAGCGTTGGAAAGGGGGCCGGGTACGAGCAGTACTTC.